The present T cell receptor (beta chain) was sequenced within a study of T-cell memory formation after mild COVID-19 (dated by TCRdb to the early 2020s). General notes on the study: Most TCR sequence clusters were specific to one of the two donors. Longitudinal TCRalpha and TCRbeta repertoire sequencing tracked T-cell clones expanding and contracting after mild COVID-19 in a couple of donors. Two young, previously healthy adult volunteers made up the cohort, one male and one female. The full study reports these points: Some responding clones were found in pre-infection memory, which suggests that pre-existing cross-reactive memory T cells took part in the SARS-CoV-2 response. Clones contracting from day 15 to 85 had balanced CD4/CD8 phenotypes, while a second wave expanding from day 15 to 37 was biased towards CD4+. Contracting CD4+ clones turned up mainly in the CM and EM memory subsets, whereas EMRA was where CD8+ clones were enriched. The study covered only a couple of mild cases, and larger cohorts including severe cases with pre-infection samples were considered necessary. SARS-CoV-2 specificity was not confirmed for the second-wave clones peaking on day 37.

Ficoll-Paque density gradient centrifugation was the method used to isolate PBMCs. Sequencing relied on an Illumina NovaSeq 6000. TCRalpha and TCRbeta cDNA libraries were built by 5'RACE with constant-segment primers, adding sample barcodes and unique molecular identifiers. RNA was extracted from every sample with Trizol reagent. Library amplification was performed in two PCR steps, and a second sample barcode and Illumina TruSeq adapters were introduced in the second step. Sequencing of the libraries was done on an Illumina NovaSeq, producing 2 x 150 bp paired-end reads. Under the source paper's analysis protocol: The reads were demultiplexed and collapsed into UMI-guided consensus sequences using migec v1.2.7. Using mixcr v2.1.11, UMI consensuses were aligned to TRA and TRB V and J templates and then assembled into clonotypes. A clonotype was counted as expanded or contracted only when both edgeR and NoisET called the clonotype significant, with the noise models trained on biological replicates. For edgeR calls, the cutoffs were a false discovery rate-adjusted p below 0.01 and a log2 fold-change threshold of 1. As an exploratory analysis of dynamics, max-normalized trajectories of the 1000 most abundant clonotypes were examined by PCA with hierarchical clustering. Separately sequenced CD4+ and CD8+ repertoires were used to assign a CD4 or CD8 phenotype to each responding clone. In-frame beta chains were kept once TCRdb had trimmed the public reads at Q25 with fastp and called clones with MiXCR. Each record represents a unique CDR3 protein, reported with the most common genes and DNA among its rows. The V and J calls come from TCRdb's annotation, not from the publication. Counted in this sample were hundreds of thousands of distinct CDR3 sequences; 20% to 25% of them appeared once. The ten largest clones capture roughly 23% of the sample.

This clonotype showed up just a few times. No antigen is known for it. No much larger clone is present one base from it, and per-base qualities are unavailable. This TCR was sampled from a man aged 18 to 30 who had mild COVID-19 (a few samples of this study predate the infection). The sample titles of this study are shuffled in the database, so cell type and time point are left out; the donor was told from shared clones. The sample comprised PBMCs or a T cell subset sorted from them (not recorded which).

The CDR3 loop reads CASSLGSGEETQYF. The bases read TGCGCCAGCAGCTTGGGTTCTGGGGAAGAGACCCAGTACTTC. The chain joins TRBV5-1 to TRBJ2-5, with the D gene not clear enough to name. The cysteine opens and the phenylalanine closes a CDR3 of 14 amino acids. CDR3 DNA only is kept here, 42 bases in frame from base 1. Taken from the germline V gene, the CDR1 and CDR2 loops are SGHRS and YFSETQ. V loses 0 bases, J loses 3 bases, and the germline ends lie 9 bases apart.